This T cell receptor (beta chain) was observed in a study of identical twins. Study findings and constraints: Cord blood beta clonotypes present at high abundance carried fewer insertions; no such pattern appeared in memory repertoires. Excess sharing by twins proved weaker in beta out-of-frame sequences.

Unique molecular identifiers were present on the cDNA, which also gained a universal primer site by template switching. Using its own MiXCR run on the 5' RACE reads, TCRdb lists one record per CDR3 protein. The table has approximately 690,000 distinct CDR3 sequences, less than 7% seen once; the top ten hold approximately 2%. This clonotype was recorded many times. Its target is unknown. The TCR sequence derives from a man between 18 and 29 years old in good health. The sequenced material came from naive T cells sorted from blood.

CDR3 coding DNA: TGCGCCAGCACGGACAGGGTCGACGAGCAGTACGTC. Its protein product is CASTDRVDEQYV. V and J are TRBV10-2 and TRBJ2-7; 8 bases are shared with TRBD1. This CDR3 has 12 amino acids. Looked up from germline, CDR1 is WSHSY and CDR2 is SAAADI. V trimming: 7 bases; J trimming: 5 bases; junction bases outside the gene matches: 4.